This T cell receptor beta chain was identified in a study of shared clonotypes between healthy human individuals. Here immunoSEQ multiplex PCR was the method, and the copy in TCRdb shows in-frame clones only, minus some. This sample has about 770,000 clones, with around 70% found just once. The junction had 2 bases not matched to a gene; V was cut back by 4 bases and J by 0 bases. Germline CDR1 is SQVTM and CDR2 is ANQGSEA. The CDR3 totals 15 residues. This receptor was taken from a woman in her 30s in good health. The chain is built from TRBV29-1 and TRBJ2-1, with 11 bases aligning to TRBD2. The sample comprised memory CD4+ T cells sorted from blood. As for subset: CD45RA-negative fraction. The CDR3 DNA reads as TGCAGCGTTGCGACTAGCGGGGTCTCCTACAATGAGCAGTTCTTC. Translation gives CSVATSGVSYNEQFF.